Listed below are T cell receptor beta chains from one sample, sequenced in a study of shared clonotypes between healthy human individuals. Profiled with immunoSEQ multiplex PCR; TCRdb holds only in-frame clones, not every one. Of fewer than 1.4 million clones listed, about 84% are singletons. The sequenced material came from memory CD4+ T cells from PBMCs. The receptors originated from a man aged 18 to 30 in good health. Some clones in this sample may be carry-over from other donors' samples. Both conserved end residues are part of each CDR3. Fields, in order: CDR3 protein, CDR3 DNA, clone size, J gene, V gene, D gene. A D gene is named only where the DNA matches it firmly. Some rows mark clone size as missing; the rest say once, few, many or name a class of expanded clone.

CASQRGQGTDTQYF,TGCGCCAGCCAGAGGGGGCAGGGCACAGATACGCAGTATTTT,.,TRBJ2-3,TRBV23-1,TRBD1
CASSLDSGRDTQYF,TGCGCCAGCAGCTTGGACAGCGGGAGGGATACGCAGTATTTT,few,TRBJ2-3,TRBV5-1,TRBD2
CASSLLGITDTQYF,TGTGCCAGCAGCTTACTAGGTATCACAGATACGCAGTATTTT,few,TRBJ2-3,TRBV5-4,.
CASSPIGVASTDTQYF,TGTGCCAGCAGCCCAATAGGTGTAGCGAGCACAGATACGCAGTATTTT,.,TRBJ2-3,TRBV27,.
CASNTNYGYTF,TGTGCCAGCAACACTAACTATGGCTACACCTTC,.,TRBJ1-2,TRBV28,.
CASSVAAGGPTDTQYF,TGTGCCAGCAGCGTAGCGGCGGGAGGGCCCACAGATACGCAGTATTTT,.,TRBJ2-3,TRBV9,TRBD2
CSVEAGFDTEAFF,TGCAGCGTTGAAGCTGGGTTTGACACTGAAGCTTTCTTT,.,TRBJ1-1,TRBV29-1,.
CASSPAPPDTQYF,TGTGCCAGCAGTCCTGCCCCGCCAGATACGCAGTATTTT,once,TRBJ2-3,TRBV9,.
CASSLEDGGRSSNEQFF,TGTGCCAGCAGCTTAGAAGACGGCGGGAGGTCCAGCAATGAGCAGTTCTTC,.,TRBJ2-1,TRBV7-2,TRBD2
CASSLVTSGRINEQFF,TGTGCCAGCAGCTTAGTGACTAGCGGGAGGATAAATGAGCAGTTCTTC,once,TRBJ2-1,TRBV7-9,TRBD2
CASVLEGDITDTQYF,TGTGCCAGCGTTCTCGAGGGGGATATCACAGATACGCAGTATTTT,.,TRBJ2-3,TRBV7-9,.
CSAATGGDYGYTF,TGCAGCGCAGCGACAGGGGGTGACTATGGCTACACCTTC,few,TRBJ1-2,TRBV29-1,TRBD1
CASSGTVGQPQHF,TGTGCCAGCAGTGGGACAGTGGGTCAGCCCCAGCATTTT,few,TRBJ1-5,TRBV6-4,.
CASSLLGAANYGYTF,TGCGCCAGCAGCTTGTTGGGGGCTGCTAACTATGGCTACACCTTC,.,TRBJ1-2,TRBV5-1,.
CASSIDRNYGYTF,TGTGCCAGTAGTATAGATCGGAACTATGGCTACACCTTC,once,TRBJ1-2,TRBV19,.
CASSARTSGNTGELFF,TGTGCCAGCAGCGCACGGACTAGCGGAAACACCGGGGAGCTGTTTTTT,.,TRBJ2-2,TRBV9,TRBD2
CASSMVQGENYNEQFF,TGTGCCAGTAGTATGGTTCAGGGGGAAAACTACAATGAGCAGTTCTTC,.,TRBJ2-1,TRBV19,TRBD1
CASSLRRAATSFGNTIYF,TGTGCCAGCAGCTTGAGACGTGCTGCGACCTCTTTTGGAAACACCATATATTTT,.,TRBJ1-3,TRBV5-4,.
CASSSKILNTEAFF,TGTGCCAGCAGCTCCAAAATCCTGAACACTGAAGCTTTCTTT,few,TRBJ1-1,TRBV7-9,.
CATSRGQGVGTQYF,TGTGCCACCAGCAGAGGACAGGGAGTGGGGACCCAGTACTTC,.,TRBJ2-5,TRBV15,TRBD1
CASTNGRGYTF,TGCGCCAGCACTAACGGGAGAGGCTACACCTTC,.,TRBJ1-2,TRBV10-1,.
CASSFQAGELFF,TGTGCCAGCAGTTTTCAGGCCGGGGAGCTGTTTTTT,.,TRBJ2-2,TRBV28,.
CASSQQGSPSKPQHF,TGCGCCAGCAGTCAGCAAGGGTCACCCAGTAAGCCCCAGCATTTT,.,TRBJ1-5,TRBV23-1,.
CASSFQPTPGSEQYF,TGTGCCAGCAGCTTCCAACCCACTCCTGGATCCGAGCAGTACTTC,many,TRBJ2-7,TRBV9,.
CASGGQGETEAFF,TGTGCCAGCGGTGGACAGGGAGAGACTGAAGCTTTCTTT,few,TRBJ1-1,TRBV27,TRBD1
CASSPRDGALTDTQYF,TGTGCCAGCAGCCCCCGTGACGGGGCCCTAACAGATACGCAGTATTTT,.,TRBJ2-3,TRBV5-6,.
CASSPGGSITYEQYF,TGCGCCAGCAGCCCAGGCGGGAGTATAACCTACGAGCAGTACTTC,.,TRBJ2-7,TRBV5-1,TRBD2
CASSLGQISNQPQHF,TGTGCCAGCAGCTTAGGACAGATTAGCAATCAGCCCCAGCATTTT,.,TRBJ1-5,TRBV7-8,.
CASSFRQGPEKLFF,TGCGCCAGCAGCTTTCGACAGGGCCCTGAAAAACTGTTTTTT,few,TRBJ1-4,TRBV5-1,TRBD1
CATSRTRGGTGELFF,TGTGCCACCAGCAGAACCCGAGGGGGCACCGGGGAGCTGTTTTTT,once,TRBJ2-2,TRBV15,.
CASSPLRGQNYEQYF,TGTGCCAGCAGCCCCCTTCGGGGGCAGAACTACGAGCAGTACTTC,.,TRBJ2-7,TRBV11-2,.
CASTLEVRSGANVLTF,TGTGCCAGCACCCTTGAGGTCCGTTCTGGGGCCAACGTCCTGACTTTC,once,TRBJ2-6,TRBV2,.
CASSLITNTEAFF,TGTGCCAGCAGCTTAATCACGAACACTGAAGCTTTCTTT,.,TRBJ1-1,TRBV7-2,.
CASYAYYNSYEQYF,TGTGCCAGCTATGCTTACTACAATTCCTACGAGCAGTACTTC,.,TRBJ2-7,TRBV27,.
CASSSVTERQETQYF,TGTGCCAGCAGTTCAGTGACAGAGCGCCAAGAGACCCAGTACTTC,once,TRBJ2-5,TRBV27,.
CASSPRGQLANTGELFF,TGTGCCAGCTCACCCCGAGGACAGTTAGCGAACACCGGGGAGCTGTTTTTT,once,TRBJ2-2,TRBV18,.
CASSRKGGSTATYPSSYNEQFF,TGCGCCAGCAGCCGAAAGGGGGGGTCGACGGCAACGTATCCCTCCTCCTACAATGAGCAGTTCTTC,.,TRBJ2-1,TRBV4-3,.
CASSSRTGGTGELFF,TGTGCCAGCAGCTCACGGACAGGGGGAACAGGGGAGCTGTTTTTT,once,TRBJ2-2,TRBV7-8,TRBD1
CSAKGLFRETQYF,TGCAGCGCCAAGGGACTGTTCAGAGAGACCCAGTACTTC,.,TRBJ2-5,TRBV29-1,.
CASRATGFSYTF,TGTGCCAGCAGGGCCACAGGGTTCAGCTACACCTTC,.,TRBJ1-2,TRBV2,.
CASSDPDRAYNEQFF,TGTGCCAGCAGTGACCCGGACAGAGCCTACAATGAGCAGTTCTTC,once,TRBJ2-1,TRBV2,.
CASSLIGGSVYEQYF,TGTGCCAGCAGCTTGATTGGGGGGTCCGTCTACGAGCAGTACTTC,.,TRBJ2-7,TRBV5-6,.
CASSQKGEYF,TGTGCCAGCAGTCAAAAGGGAGAGTACTTC,.,TRBJ2-5,TRBV6-4,.
CASPGQGVLWDPNTEAFF,TGTGCCAGCCCGGGACAGGGGGTTTTGTGGGATCCAAACACTGAAGCTTTCTTT,.,TRBJ1-1,TRBV2,TRBD1
CASSLNDRVGAEAFF,TGCGCCAGCAGCTTGAACGACAGGGTTGGCGCTGAAGCTTTCTTT,.,TRBJ1-1,TRBV5-1,TRBD1
CASSYRGVGPNEQFF,TGTGCCAGCAGTTATCGGGGGGTAGGACCCAATGAGCAGTTCTTC,.,TRBJ2-1,TRBV6-5,TRBD2
CASSLVGHEQFF,TGTGCCAGCAGCTTAGTTGGTCATGAGCAGTTCTTC,.,TRBJ2-1,TRBV7-2,.